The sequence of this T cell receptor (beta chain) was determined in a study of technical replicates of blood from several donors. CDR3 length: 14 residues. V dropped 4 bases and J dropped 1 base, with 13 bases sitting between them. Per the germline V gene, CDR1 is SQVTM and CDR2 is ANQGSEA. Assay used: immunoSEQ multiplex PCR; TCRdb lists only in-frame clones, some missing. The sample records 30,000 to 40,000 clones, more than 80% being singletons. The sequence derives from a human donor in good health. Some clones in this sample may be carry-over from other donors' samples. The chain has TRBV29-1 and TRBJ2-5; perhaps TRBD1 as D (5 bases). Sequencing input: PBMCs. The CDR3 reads CSVVFAGRQETQYF. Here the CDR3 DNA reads TGCAGCGTTGTGTTTGCAGGGCGCCAAGAGACCCAGTACTTC.